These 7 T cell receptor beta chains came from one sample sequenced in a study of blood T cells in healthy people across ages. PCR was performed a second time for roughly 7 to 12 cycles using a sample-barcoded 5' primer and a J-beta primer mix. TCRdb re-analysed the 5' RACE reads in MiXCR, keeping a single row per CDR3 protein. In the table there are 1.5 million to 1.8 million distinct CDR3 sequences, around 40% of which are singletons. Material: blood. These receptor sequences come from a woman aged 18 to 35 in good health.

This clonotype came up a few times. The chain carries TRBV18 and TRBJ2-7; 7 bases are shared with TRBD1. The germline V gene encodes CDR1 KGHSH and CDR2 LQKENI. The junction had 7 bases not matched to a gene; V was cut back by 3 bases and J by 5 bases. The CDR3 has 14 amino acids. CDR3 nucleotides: TGTGCCAGCTCACCGGCGACACAGGGGAACGAGCAGTACTTC. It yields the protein CASSPATQGNEQYF.

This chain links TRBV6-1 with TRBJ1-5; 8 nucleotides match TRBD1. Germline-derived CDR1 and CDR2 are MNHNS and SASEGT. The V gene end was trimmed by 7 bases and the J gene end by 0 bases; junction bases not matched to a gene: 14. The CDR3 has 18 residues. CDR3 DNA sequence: TGTGCCAGCACACAAGGGGGGACAGGCCCCTATAGCAATCAGCCCCAGCATTTT. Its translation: CASTQGGTGPYSNQPQHF.

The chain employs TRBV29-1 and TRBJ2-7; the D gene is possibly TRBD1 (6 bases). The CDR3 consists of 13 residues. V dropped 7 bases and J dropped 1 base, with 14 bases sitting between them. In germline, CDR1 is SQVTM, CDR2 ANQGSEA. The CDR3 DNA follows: TGCAGCGCAAATGGGGGCCCTTCCTACGAGCAGTACTTC. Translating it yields CSANGGPSYEQYF.

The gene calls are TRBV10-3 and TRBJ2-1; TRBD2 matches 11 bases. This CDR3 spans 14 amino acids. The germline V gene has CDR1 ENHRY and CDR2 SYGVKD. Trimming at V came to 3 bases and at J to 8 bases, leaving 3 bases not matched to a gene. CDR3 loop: CAISELAGEDEQFF. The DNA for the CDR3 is TGTGCCATCAGTGAACTAGCGGGGGAGGATGAGCAGTTCTTC.

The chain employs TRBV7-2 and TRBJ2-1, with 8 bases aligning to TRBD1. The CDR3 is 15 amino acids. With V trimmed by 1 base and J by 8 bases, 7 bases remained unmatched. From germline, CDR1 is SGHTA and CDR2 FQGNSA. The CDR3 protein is CASSLGTGFWDEQFF. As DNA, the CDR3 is TGTGCCAGCAGCTTAGGGACAGGGTTTTGGGATGAGCAGTTCTTC.

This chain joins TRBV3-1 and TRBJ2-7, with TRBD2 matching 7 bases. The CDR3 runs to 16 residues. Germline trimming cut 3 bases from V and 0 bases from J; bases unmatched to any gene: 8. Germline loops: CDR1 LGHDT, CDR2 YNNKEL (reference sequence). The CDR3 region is CASSQSWGLPSYEQYF. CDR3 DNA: TGTGCCAGCAGCCAGTCCTGGGGACTACCCTCCTACGAGCAGTACTTC.

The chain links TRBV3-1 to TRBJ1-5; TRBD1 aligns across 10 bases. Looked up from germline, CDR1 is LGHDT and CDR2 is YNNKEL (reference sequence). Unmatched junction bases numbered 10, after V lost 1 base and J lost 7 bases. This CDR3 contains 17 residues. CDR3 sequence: CASSQGDRGWGEQPQHF. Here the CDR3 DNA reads TGTGCCAGCAGCCAAGGGGACAGGGGATGGGGTGAGCAGCCCCAGCATTTT. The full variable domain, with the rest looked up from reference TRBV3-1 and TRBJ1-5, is DTAVSQTPKYLVTQMGNDKSIKCEQNLGHDTMYWYKQDSKKFLKIMFSYNNKELIINETVPNRFSPKSPDKAHLNLHINSLELGDSAVYFCASSQGDRGWGEQPQHFGDGTRLSIL.